The 29 T cell receptor beta chains below come from one sample, sequenced in a study of vaccination and CD4 T cells after COVID-19. An Oncomine TCR Beta short-read assay was used to sequence the DNA from cultured CD4+ T cells. TCRdb reprocessed the PCR reads with MiXCR, giving one entry per CDR3 protein. Among thousands of distinct CDR3 sequences listed, around 42% were seen once. Antigen specificity for these receptors is unknown. This sample's treatment: roughly nine-day PBMC culture with coronavirus spike peptide pools or control peptides (ViraFEST assay). Investigators obtained the unexposed donor's CD4+ T cells before the COVID-19 pandemic (2011-2018). Sequencing was performed on CD4+ T cells from blood, cultured in vitro. The source is a human donor in good health.

V usage is TRBV11-2 and J usage is TRBJ2-7; D not resolved. This CDR3 region has 12 residues. The V gene's germline CDR1 is SGHAT and CDR2 FQNNGV. Trimming cost V 4 bases and J 4 bases, with 8 bases left between them. The CDR3 loop reads CASSSKEYEQYF. The CDR3 DNA is TGTGCCAGCAGCTCTAAAGAGTACGAGCAGTACTTC.

This clonotype was counted a few times. V is TRBV7-2 and J is TRBJ1-2, with D tentatively TRBD1 (5 bases). This CDR3 has 16 amino acids. Trimming pared 0 bases from V and 1 base from J, leaving 12 bases between. CDR1 SGHTA and CDR2 FQGNSA come from the germline V gene. This CDR3 reads CASSLAAGRNNYGYTF. The DNA of the CDR3 is TGTGCCAGCAGCTTAGCTGCAGGGAGAAATAACTATGGCTACACCTTC.

The genes are TRBV6-5 and TRBJ1-1; D remains unclear. Looked up from germline, CDR1 is MNHEY and CDR2 is SVGAGI. The V end was cut by 0 bases, the J end by 4 bases, with 9 bases between. There are 14 residues in the CDR3. CDR3 nucleotide sequence: TGTGCCAGCAGTTACTCGAAGGGATCCACTGAAGCTTTCTTT. Protein product: CASSYSKGSTEAFF.

The rearrangement links TRBV12-3 or TRBV12-4 to TRBJ1-6; D is unresolved. This CDR3 is built from 16 residues. Trimming cost V 7 bases and J 1 base, with 14 bases left between them. Here the CDR3 DNA reads TGTGCCAGCACCATTGGGGTATTGTCCTATAATTCACCCCTCCACTTT. This translates into CASTIGVLSYNSPLHF.

V gene TRBV27 combines with J gene TRBJ1-5; perhaps TRBD1 as D (6 bases). The CDR3 runs 14 residues. The V gene's germline CDR1 is MNHEY and CDR2 SMNVEV (reference sequence). Deletions cut 5 bases from V and 4 bases from J, with 12 bases between. CDR3 DNA: TGTGCCAGCAGTGCATGGGGGCCAAATCAGCCCCAGCATTTT. Its protein is CASSAWGPNQPQHF.

This clonotype was seen a handful of times. The chain uses TRBV6-1 and TRBJ1-1; TRBD1 agrees at 7 bases. The CDR3 is 17 amino acids. In germline, CDR1 is MNHNS, CDR2 SASEGT. Trimming at V came to 7 bases and at J to 4 bases, leaving 18 bases not matched to a gene. The CDR3 reads CASITQTGMIVGTEAFF. The CDR3 DNA follows: TGTGCCAGCATCACACAGACAGGGATGATAGTTGGCACTGAAGCTTTCTTT.

The chain is built from TRBV6-1 and TRBJ2-6, with TRBD1 identical over 11 bases. The CDR3 is made up of 19 amino acids. Trimming at V came to 5 bases and at J to 0 bases, leaving 9 bases not matched to a gene. CDR1 is MNHNS, CDR2 SASEGT, per germline. The CDR3 loop reads CASSRTPGTGGSGANVLTF. CDR3 sequence (DNA): TGTGCCAGCAGTCGCACTCCCGGGACAGGGGGCTCTGGGGCCAACGTCCTGACTTTC.

The gene calls are TRBV6-1 and TRBJ1-5, with D perhaps TRBD1 (5 bases). Trimming removed 6 bases at V and 0 bases at J, with 12 bases between. Germline V gives CDR1 MNHNS, CDR2 SASEGT. CDR3 length equals 15 residues. Here the CDR3 DNA reads TGTGCCAGCAGAAGGGACCGAGATAGCAATCAGCCCCAGCATTTT. Translation gives CASRRDRDSNQPQHF.

The chain employs TRBV2 and TRBJ1-2, with 7 bases lining up with TRBD1. Unmatched junction bases numbered 8, after V lost 3 bases and J lost 4 bases. This CDR3 contains 15 residues. Germline lookup yields CDR1 SNHLY and CDR2 FYNNEI. Here the CDR3 reads CASSEEGTAIYGYTF. The CDR3, as DNA: TGTGCCAGCAGTGAGGAAGGGACAGCGATCTATGGCTACACCTTC. The variable domain in full, with the rest retrieved from reference TRBV2 and TRBJ1-2, is EPEVTQTPSHQVTQMGQEVILRCVPISNHLYFYWYRQILGQKVEFLVSFYNNEISEKSEIFDDQFSVERPDGSNFTLKIRSTKLEDSAMYFCASSEEGTAIYGYTFGSGTRLTVV.

This clonotype was counted a few times. This chain connects TRBV20-1 to TRBJ2-3, with 9 bases lining up with TRBD2. Germline lookup yields CDR1 DFQATT and CDR2 SNEGSKA (reference sequence). The J segment lost 2 bases and the V segment lost 3 bases, leaving 6 bases of the junction unmatched. The CDR3 loop spans 15 amino acids. CDR3 sequence: CSASRAGGPTDTQYF. CDR3 sequence (DNA): TGCAGTGCTAGTAGAGCGGGGGGTCCCACAGATACGCAGTATTTT.

CDR3 in DNA: TGCAGTGCCTTTGACTACGAGCAGTACTTC. It codes for CSAFDYEQYF. The chain is built from TRBV20-1 and TRBJ2-7; D is uncertain. Germline CDR1 DFQATT, CDR2 SNEGSKA (reference sequence). The CDR3 spans 10 residues. V shed 6 bases and J shed 3 bases, with 6 bases lying between them.

The chain recombines TRBV6-5 with TRBJ1-1, with D hard to call. This CDR3 comprises 14 residues. The germline CDR1 and CDR2 sequences are MNHEY and SVGAGI. Trimming cost V 0 bases and J 1 base, with 6 bases left between them. The CDR3 sequence is CASSYSSANTEAFF. CDR3 sequence (DNA): TGTGCCAGCAGTTACTCCAGTGCGAACACTGAAGCTTTCTTT.

DNA for the CDR3: TGTGCCTGGAGACAGGATAATTCACCCCTCCACTTT. Its protein is CAWRQDNSPLHF. The chain links TRBV30 to TRBJ1-6; D possibly corresponds to TRBD1 (5 bases). Germline V lookup: CDR1 GTSNPN, CDR2 SVGIG (reference sequence). Between the trimmed V and J ends, which lost 3 bases and 5 bases, there was a span of 5 bases. The CDR3 has 12 amino acids.

The chain links TRBV3-1 to TRBJ1-2; maybe TRBD1 (6 bases). V lost 7 bases, J lost 4 bases, and 16 bases lay in between. Per germline, CDR1 LGHDT and CDR2 YNNKEL (reference sequence). This CDR3 region has 14 residues. The CDR3: CASNPTGTPYGYTF. The CDR3 coding sequence is TGTGCCAGCAACCCAACAGGGACCCCCTATGGCTACACCTTC.

The chain has TRBV7-3 and TRBJ1-6; D is undetermined. Trimming removed 2 bases at V and 7 bases at J, with 6 bases between. Germline V gives CDR1 SGHTA, CDR2 FQGTGA. CDR3 length equals 13 residues. The chain's CDR3 is CASSLLMNSPLHF. CDR3 bases: TGTGCCAGCAGCTTATTGATGAATTCACCCCTCCACTTT.

Concerning this clonotype: The junction departs from the called germline gene at one end, perhaps through a read error. The rearrangement joins TRBV6-5 to TRBJ1-5; unclear D gene. The CDR3 has 16 amino acids. Germline V CDR1 and CDR2: MNHEY, SVGAGI. Written as DNA, the CDR3 is TGTGCCAGCGGTTACTCGTATCAGTATAGCAATCGGCCCCAGCATTTT. This sequence encodes CASGYSYQYSNRPQHF.

This clonotype has only one observation. The chain combines TRBV30 with TRBJ1-5; D unclear. This CDR3 has 12 amino acids. CDR1 is GTSNPN, CDR2 SVGIG, per germline (reference sequence). V gave up 2 bases and J gave up 6 bases, with 8 bases separating them. The CDR3 loop reads CAWSLLGQPQHF. Here the CDR3 DNA reads TGTGCCTGGAGTCTCTTAGGTCAGCCCCAGCATTTT.

The rearrangement joins TRBV27 to TRBJ1-6, with a possible D match to TRBD1 (5 bases). The V end was cut by 3 bases, the J end by 10 bases, with 19 bases between. The CDR3 runs 16 residues. Germline assignment: CDR1 MNHEY and CDR2 SMNVEV (reference sequence). The CDR3 here is CASSFNRQPLRSPLHF. Written as DNA, the CDR3 is TGTGCCAGCAGTTTCAACCGACAGCCTCTTAGGTCACCCCTCCACTTT.

The genes are TRBV18 and TRBJ1-1; D remains unclear. In germline, CDR1 is KGHSH, CDR2 LQKENI. Trimming left V 1 base short and J 1 base short, with 4 bases between. The CDR3 covers 13 residues. The CDR3 is CASSPLQNTEAFF. CDR3 nucleotides: TGTGCCAGCTCACCACTCCAGAACACTGAAGCTTTCTTT.

CDR3 sequence: CASGFKTGLSYNEQFF. The CDR3 coding sequence is TGTGCTAGTGGTTTTAAGACAGGGCTATCCTACAATGAGCAGTTCTTC. V and J are TRBV12-5 and TRBJ2-1, with TRBD1 matching over 7 bases. From germline, CDR1 is LGHNT and CDR2 FRNRAP. The CDR3 has 16 residues. Trimming removed 3 bases from V and 1 base from J; junction bases left unmatched: 6. The complete variable domain, with remaining parts taken from reference TRBV12-5 and TRBJ2-1, reads DARVTQTPRHKVTEMGQEVTMRCQPILGHNTVFWYRQTMMQGLELLAYFRNRAPLDDSGMPKDRFSAEMPDATLATLKIQPSEPRDSAVYFCASGFKTGLSYNEQFFGPGTRLTVL.

There are a few counts of this clonotype. CDR3 sequence (DNA): TGTGCCAGCAGCCTCTATGGCTACACCTTC. It yields the protein CASSLYGYTF. The V and J genes are TRBV6-1 and TRBJ1-2; D unresolved. CDR1 is MNHNS, CDR2 SASEGT, per germline. CDR3 size: 10 residues. V lost 6 bases and J lost 4, with 3 bases in between.

J is TRBJ2-3 and V is TRBV24-1; D not certain. The germline V and J ends were trimmed by 5 bases and 2 bases, with 4 bases remaining between them. The CDR3 runs to 12 residues. Germline CDR1 and CDR2: KGHDR and SFDVKD. Here the CDR3 reads CATSADTDTQYF. The CDR3 coding sequence is TGTGCCACCAGTGCCGACACAGATACGCAGTATTTT.

The chain has TRBV2 and TRBJ2-3; weak D call: TRBD2 (7 bases). This CDR3 has 14 residues. The V gene lost 3 bases and the J gene lost 4 bases, with 11 bases spanning the gap. Germline V lookup: CDR1 SNHLY, CDR2 FYNNEI. The CDR3 DNA is TGTGCCAGCAGTGATGGGGGGGGCGCAGATACGCAGTATTTT. It yields the protein CASSDGGGADTQYF.

The chain carries TRBV12-3 or TRBV12-4 and TRBJ1-3; D is possibly TRBD1 (5 bases). Trimming left V 7 bases short and J 4 bases short, with 14 bases between. This CDR3 spans 14 amino acids. The CDR3 sequence is CASTKMGPGNTIYF. CDR3 DNA sequence: TGTGCCAGCACTAAGATGGGGCCCGGAAACACCATATATTTT.

The chain carries TRBV14 and TRBJ2-5, with D perhaps assigned TRBD1 or TRBD2 (5 bases each). Per the germline V gene, CDR1 is SGHDN and CDR2 is FVKESK. Trimming took off 4 bases at V and 5 bases at J, with 8 bases between the two ends. The CDR3 extends over 12 amino acids. The CDR3 protein is CASSRDLETQYF. Written as DNA, the CDR3 is TGTGCCAGCAGCCGGGACCTGGAGACCCAGTACTTC.

On this clonotype: Because the CDR3's place on the DNA is in doubt, the DNA is left out and the CDR3 is given as listed by TCRdb. This sequence joins TRBV21-1 and TRBJ1-5; the table gives TRBD1 as D, unverified against the DNA. TRBV21-1 is deemed a pseudogene. The CDR3 is 19 amino acids in total, end residues counted. CDR3 region: CASSKEFGQGSNSNQPQHF.

The chain combines TRBV20-1 with TRBJ1-5; 7 nucleotides agree with TRBD1. Germline-derived CDR1 and CDR2 are DFQATT and SNEGSKA (reference sequence). This CDR3 is 13 amino acids long. V gave up 6 bases and J gave up 8 bases; unmatched junction bases: 10. Here the CDR3 reads CSAQGSEGEPQHF. Here the CDR3 DNA reads TGCAGTGCACAGGGGTCGGAAGGGGAGCCCCAGCATTTT.

This clonotype was seen a handful of times. The gene calls are TRBV5-1 and TRBJ1-1, with TRBD1 matching 10 bases. Germline CDR1 SGHRS, CDR2 YFSETQ. V dropped 3 bases and J dropped 3; count of bases not matched to a gene: 5. The CDR3 is 15 amino acids. CDR3 loop: CASSSTGGVDTEAFF. In DNA, the CDR3 is TGCGCCAGCAGCTCGACAGGGGGCGTAGACACTGAAGCTTTCTTT.

This rearrangement joins TRBV19 to TRBJ2-1; TRBD2 might be the D (6 bases). The CDR3 runs to 16 residues. Germline CDR1 is LNHDA and CDR2 is SQIVND (reference sequence). Between the trimmed V and J ends, which lost 3 bases and 0 bases, there was a span of 12 bases. Here the CDR3 reads CASSITGRSSYNEQFF. The CDR3 bases are TGTGCCAGTAGTATTACGGGGAGGAGCTCCTACAATGAGCAGTTCTTC. Looking up the rest from reference TRBV19 and TRBJ2-1 gives the full variable domain: DGGITQSPKYLFRKEGQNVTLSCEQNLNHDAMYWYRQDPGQGLRLIYYSQIVNDFQKGDIAEGYSVSREKKESFPLTVTSAQKNPTAFYLCASSITGRSSYNEQFFGPGTRLTVL.